This TCR beta chain originates from a study of OX40 agonist ivuxolimab in advanced cancers. Study-level information: Patients received the agonistic anti-OX40 (CD134) antibody ivuxolimab. Patients achieving partial responses numbered three: one hepatocellular carcinoma case and two cutaneous melanoma cases.

Profiling relied on immunoSEQ multiplex PCR, and the TCRdb table lists in-frame clones only, not all of them. Of 50,000 or so clones in the sample, roughly 92% were seen once. This sequence originates from an adult with an advanced solid tumor such as melanoma, head and neck, liver or kidney cancer. Sequencing used CD4+ or CD8+ T cells sorted from blood, obtained in a trial of the OX40 agonist ivuxolimab.

CDR3 loop: CASSPTRETDTQYF. The DNA of the CDR3 is TGTGCCAGCTCACCAACCAGGGAAACAGATACGCAGTATTTT. The genes are TRBV18 and TRBJ2-3, with D tentatively TRBD1 (5 bases). V was cut by 2 bases and J by 3 bases, with 9 bases left in between. This CDR3 region has 14 residues. The germline V gene encodes CDR1 KGHSH and CDR2 LQKENI.